This TCR beta chain came from a study of T-cell reconstitution after alpha-beta-depleted transplantation in children. Study-level findings and limits: It was surviving recipient T cells and thymic progenitors that gave some patients high TCRbeta diversity at day 60. One year after transplant, T-cell counts and diversity came mostly from newly produced T cells.

This CDR3 spans 13 amino acids. Trimming removed 7 bases from V and 5 bases from J, with 15 bases in between. Germline CDR1 DFQATT, CDR2 SNEGSKA (reference sequence). This clonotype was seen repeatedly, ten times or more. Its antigen is not known. Unique molecular identifiers featured in how the TCRbeta library was prepared. TCRdb ran MiXCR on the PCR reads and lists one entry per CDR3 protein. The sample shows fewer than 550,000 distinct CDR3 sequences, 8% to 11% of them seen only once. Sequencing used PBMCs, obtained before TCRalphabeta/CD19-depleted stem cell transplant. The genes are TRBV20-1 and TRBJ2-1, with D tentatively TRBD2 (6 bases). The sequence was collected from a child aged 2-15 years with inherited bone marrow failure, due to receive a stem cell transplant. The CDR3 DNA is TGCAGTGTTACTGGGACTTTTCACAATGAGCAGTTCTTC. Amino acids: CSVTGTFHNEQFF.